What follows is one T cell receptor beta chain and its context. Its antigen remains undetermined. The junction and the germline gene differ at one end; a read error may be behind it. This sample stems from a study of blood T cell repertoires in COVID-19 (dated by TCRdb to 2018 to 2020). Regarding the complete study: The collaborator samples originated in the United States, Italy and Spain and spanned the acute and convalescent phases of COVID-19. The prospective study material was composed of cDNA or gDNA derived from T cells, B-cell-depleted T cells, or PBMCs. Deeply sampled blood TCRbeta repertoires from subjects exposed to, actively infected with, or recovered from COVID-19 were included in the dataset. A freely available public database, intended as a resource for researchers studying the immune response to SARS-CoV-2, is where the repertoires were released. Samples came from the ongoing ImmuneRACE study (first 160 participants) plus 1,254 subjects from 6 global collaborators. A de-identified subject ID, COVID-19 status, age in years and sex were almost always included in the sample metadata. Where available, HLA class I and class II types were obtained from metadata supplied by the sample provider rather than from assay-based typing. The research as a whole found: The amount of clinical and demographic metadata varied by source and participant and was provided uncurated.

The collaborating institutions used their own protocols to collect whole blood in K2EDTA tubes. For TCRbeta analysis, collaborators shipped samples in one of three forms: frozen whole blood, isolated PBMCs, or DNA extracted from either of those sample types. TCRbeta CDR3 regions were amplified from genomic DNA by means of the immunoSEQ Assay, a bias-controlled multiplex PCR. In the original analysis: Nucleated cell counts per sample were estimated from amplification of reference gene primers within the assay. Sequence reads were collapsed and filtered to measure the absolute abundance of every unique TCRbeta CDR3 rearrangement. Productive Simpson clonality was computed per sample as the square root of Simpson's diversity index over productive rearrangements. TCRdb holds this immuneACCESS table with in-frame rearrangements only. Some clones are missing; in checked studies, unresolved V genes explain under half, and the rest has no known cause. V, J and clone size are taken as reported in that table, and D and trimming were inferred from the DNA itself. A total of about 200,000 clones appear in this sample, roughly 80% of them only once. The top ten constitute about 7.2% of the sample.

What was sequenced was peripheral blood. This clonotype was obtained from a woman aged 70-85 years with acute or convalescent COVID-19.

The nucleotide sequence is TGTGCCAGCAGATACCTGTCCGAGGGGGGGTGGGTGGTCTTC. The resulting protein is CASRYLSEGGWVVF. The sequence is built from TRBV27 and TRBJ2-1; possibly the D gene is TRBD2, per 7 matching bases. There are 14 amino acids in the CDR3, from cysteine to phenylalanine inclusive. Only the CDR3 part of the read is kept: 42 bases, read in frame from the first base. CDR1 MNHEY and CDR2 SMNVEV are derived from the germline V gene (reference sequence).